This passage covers 27 T cell receptor beta chains from one sample sequenced in a study of human T cells and chemical hapten exposure. Regarding time point: healthy volunteer bleed at 2 weeks. RNA extraction used unfractionated whole blood as the source of total RNA. TCRdb passed the RACE reads through MiXCR, listing each CDR3 protein once. The sample holds some 50,000 distinct CDR3 sequences, roughly 4.5% seen once. The sequenced material came from whole blood. The source is a human donor in good health. Some clones in this sample may be carry-over from other donors' samples.

J is TRBJ2-4 and V is TRBV19; D gene ambiguous. CDR3 length equals 17 residues. V was trimmed by 7 bases and J by 0 bases, leaving 19 bases between them. The germline gives CDR1 LNHDA, CDR2 SQIVND (reference sequence). The CDR3: CASILRVGPLAKNIQYF. The CDR3 DNA reads as TGTGCCAGTATCCTAAGGGTGGGTCCTCTAGCCAAAAACATTCAGTACTTC. Full variable domain (rest looked up from reference TRBV19 and TRBJ2-4): DGGITQSPKYLFRKEGQNVTLSCEQNLNHDAMYWYRQDPGQGLRLIYYSQIVNDFQKGDIAEGYSVSREKKESFPLTVTSAQKNPTAFYLCASILRVGPLAKNIQYFGAGTRLSVL.

This rearrangement joins TRBV18 to TRBJ1-1; D gene unclear. V shed 5 bases and J shed 8 bases, with 9 bases lying between them. Germline loops: CDR1 KGHSH, CDR2 LQKENI. The CDR3 is made up of 11 amino acids. The CDR3: CASSKGREAFF. The CDR3 DNA reads TGTGCCAGCTCAAAGGGCAGGGAAGCTTTCTTT. Complete variable domain (other parts from reference TRBV18 and TRBJ1-1): NAGVMQNPRHLVRRRGQEARLRCSPMKGHSHVYWYRQLPEEGLKFMVYLQKENIIDESGMPKERFSAEFPKEGPSILRIQQVVRGDSAAYFCASSKGREAFFGQGTRLTVV.

This clonotype was detected a few times. This chain links TRBV12-3 or TRBV12-4 with TRBJ1-5; the D is unclear. Deletions cut 5 bases from V and 2 bases from J, with 16 bases between. The CDR3 runs to 16 residues. The CDR3 region is CASSADPPSGNQPQHF. CDR3 nucleotides: TGTGCCAGCAGTGCAGACCCCCCTTCGGGCAATCAGCCCCAGCATTTT.

There are many counts of this clonotype. The rearrangement joins TRBV7-9 to TRBJ2-1, with 7 bases lining up with TRBD2. The CDR3 covers 15 residues. The V gene end was trimmed by 5 bases and the J gene end by 6 bases; junction bases not matched to a gene: 10. Germline lookup yields CDR1 SEHNR and CDR2 FQNEAQ (reference sequence). The chain's CDR3 is CASSQLALNGNEQFF. In DNA form, the CDR3 reads TGTGCCAGCAGCCAACTAGCGCTAAACGGCAATGAGCAGTTCTTC.

This clonotype came up a few times. The chain's CDR3 is CASSYLAGGQQYF. In DNA, the CDR3 is TGTGCCAGCAGTTACTTGGCAGGGGGCCAGCAGTACTTC. This chain links TRBV6-5 with TRBJ2-7, with TRBD1 matching over 8 bases. The ends lost 1 base at V and 8 bases at J; junction bases unmatched: 4. Germline V gives CDR1 MNHEY, CDR2 SVGAGI. The CDR3 has 13 residues.

A word on this clonotype: This may arise from a read error, as a much more abundant clone is one base away. This chain joins TRBV14 and TRBJ2-1; 14 bases are a match to TRBD2. CDR1 is SGHDN, CDR2 FVKESK, per germline. The CDR3 contains 18 residues. CDR3: CAGSRGLAGVGSYNEQFF. The CDR3 coding sequence is TGTGCCGGCAGCAGGGGACTAGCGGGAGTGGGCTCCTACAATGAGCAGTTCTTC.

This clonotype was counted between two and nine times. The V and J genes are TRBV7-9 and TRBJ2-1; D might be TRBD2 (5 bases). The CDR3 loop spans 16 amino acids. Trimming took off 5 bases at V and 0 bases at J, with 14 bases between the two ends. The germline gives CDR1 SEHNR, CDR2 FQNEAQ (reference sequence). CDR3 in amino acids: CASSPKAESSYNEQFF. The CDR3 DNA follows: TGTGCCAGCAGCCCAAAAGCGGAGAGCTCCTACAATGAGCAGTTCTTC.

This clonotype was picked up a small number of times. The chain combines TRBV7-3 with TRBJ2-5; D is uncertain. CDR3 length equals 14 residues. Germline CDR1 and CDR2: SGHTA and FQGTGA. V was shortened by 5 bases and J by 5 bases, with 15 bases between the two germline ends. CDR3 sequence reads: CASSPQSGLETQYF. As DNA, the CDR3 is TGTGCCAGCAGCCCCCAGAGTGGGTTGGAGACCCAGTACTTC.

This clonotype appeared many times. The chain uses TRBV7-8 and TRBJ2-7; D unclear. V was clipped by 5 bases and J by 2 bases, with 10 bases between them. This CDR3 region has 13 residues. Germline CDR1 reads SGHVS; CDR2 reads FQNEAQ. The CDR3 DNA follows: TGTGCCAGCAGCGCCACGGGTACCTACGAGCAGTACTTC. It specifies CASSATGTYEQYF.

This clonotype was counted many times. This sequence joins TRBV28 and TRBJ1-1; TRBD1 matches at 12 bases. This CDR3 has 14 residues. Germline CDR1 is MDHEN and CDR2 is SYDVKM. V lost 8 bases and J lost 11; bases outside the gene matches: 12. CDR3 region: CASGGTGGGRLAFF. The CDR3 DNA reads TGTGCCAGCGGGGGGACAGGGGGCGGGAGATTGGCTTTCTTT.

This clonotype was counted between two and nine times. V gene TRBV5-1 combines with J gene TRBJ2-6; TRBD2 might be the D (6 bases). The V end was cut by 0 bases, the J end by 2 bases, with 9 bases between. Germline CDR1 is SGHRS and CDR2 is YFSETQ. The CDR3 spans 16 residues. The CDR3 nucleotides read TGCGCCAGCAGCTTGGTTGGAGGGACTGGGGCCAACGTCCTGACTTTC. Its translation: CASSLVGGTGANVLTF.

The V call is TRBV9, the J call TRBJ2-7; D may match TRBD1 or TRBD2 (5 bases each). CDR3 length equals 12 residues. V gave up 4 bases and J gave up 3 bases, with 8 bases separating them. Germline values: CDR1 SGDLS, CDR2 YYNGEE. The CDR3 protein is CASSPGSYEQYF. Written as DNA, the CDR3 is TGTGCCAGCAGCCCAGGGAGCTACGAGCAGTACTTC.

This clonotype was seen many times. The V and J genes are TRBV3-1 and TRBJ1-3; 8 bases line up with TRBD1. Germline loops: CDR1 LGHDT, CDR2 YNNKEL (reference sequence). The CDR3 covers 15 residues. The V gene end was trimmed by 0 bases and the J gene end by 3 bases; junction bases not matched to a gene: 1. Written as DNA, the CDR3 is TGTGCCAGCAGCCAAGACAGGGGGCTTGGAAACACCATATATTTT. Translated: CASSQDRGLGNTIYF.

The V and J genes are TRBV5-1 and TRBJ1-2; no clear D gene. Germline lookup yields CDR1 SGHRS and CDR2 YFSETQ. The CDR3 covers 14 residues. Trimming pared 3 bases from V and 4 bases from J, leaving 13 bases between. This CDR3 is CASSSQASSYGYTF. The CDR3 DNA reads TGCGCCAGCAGCTCGCAGGCTAGCTCCTATGGCTACACCTTC.

The rearrangement joins TRBV5-5 to TRBJ2-2; D is unresolved. Looked up from germline, CDR1 is SGHKS and CDR2 is YYEKEE (reference sequence). The CDR3 runs to 13 residues. With 2 bases removed from V and 5 bases from J, the gap between germline ends came to 7 bases. CDR3 amino acids: CASSFSVTGELFF. CDR3 in DNA: TGTGCCAGCAGCTTTTCGGTGACCGGGGAGCTGTTTTTT.

Comments on this clonotype: This may come from a read error, since a much larger clone is one base off. The chain is built from TRBV10-3 and TRBJ2-5; possibly TRBD2 for D (5 bases). The CDR3 is 15 amino acids. CDR1 and CDR2 (germline): ENHRY, SYGVKD. In DNA form, the CDR3 reads TGTGCCGTCAGTGAGAGAGGGATGGGCCAAGAGACCCAGTACTTC. Residues: CAVSERGMGQETQYF.

Only a few counts were recorded for this clonotype. This chain uses TRBV4-1 with TRBJ2-2; 15 nucleotides match TRBD2. Germline loops: CDR1 MGHRA, CDR2 YSYEKL. CDR3 size: 21 residues. Losses at the gene ends were 4 bases for V and 4 bases for J; bases not matched to a gene: 16. The chain's CDR3 is CASSPPWTSGRALGSTGELFF. The CDR3 nucleotides are TGCGCCAGCAGCCCCCCCTGGACTAGCGGGAGGGCCTTAGGGTCCACCGGGGAGCTGTTTTTT.

This clonotype was observed many times. The chain is built from TRBV13 and TRBJ2-3; D unclear. CDR3 length equals 15 residues. Trimming pared 6 bases from V and 5 bases from J, leaving 18 bases between. In germline, CDR1 is PRHDT, CDR2 FYEKMQ (reference sequence). The CDR3 here is CASRKAFTRGDTQYF. The CDR3 nucleotides read TGTGCCAGCAGGAAAGCGTTCACCCGAGGAGATACGCAGTATTTT.

This clonotype has at least ten counts. The V gene is TRBV29-1, the J gene TRBJ1-1; TRBD1 matches at 7 bases. CDR1 and CDR2 from the germline V gene are SQVTM and ANQGSEA. The CDR3 is 15 residues long. After removal of 0 bases from V and 11 bases from J, the junction contained 15 bases not matched to a gene. The DNA of the CDR3 is TGCAGCGTTGAAGATCCGGGTTCGGCAGGGGGTATTGCTTTCTTT. The encoded protein is CSVEDPGSAGGIAFF.

Ten or more counts support this clonotype. V and J are TRBV2 and TRBJ2-3; 7 bases fit TRBD2. Germline trimming cut 6 bases from V and 0 bases from J; bases unmatched to any gene: 9. CDR1 SNHLY and CDR2 FYNNEI come from the germline V gene. The CDR3 totals 16 residues. The CDR3 sequence is CASSWERDPSTDTQYF. CDR3 bases: TGTGCCAGCAGCTGGGAGCGGGACCCTAGCACAGATACGCAGTATTTT.

The CDR3 loop reads CASSRDSYEQYF. The CDR3 DNA sequence: TGTGCCAGCTCACGGGACAGCTACGAGCAGTACTTC. V gene TRBV18 combines with J gene TRBJ2-7; 7 bases fit TRBD1. V shed 4 bases, J shed 3 bases, and the junction held 0 bases outside the gene matches. CDR1 and CDR2 (germline): KGHSH, LQKENI. The CDR3 loop spans 12 amino acids. Based on the CDR3 plus reference TRBV18 and TRBJ2-7, the full variable domain is NAGVMQNPRHLVRRRGQEARLRCSPMKGHSHVYWYRQLPEEGLKFMVYLQKENIIDESGMPKERFSAEFPKEGPSILRIQQVVRGDSAAYFCASSRDSYEQYFGPGTRLTVT.

This clonotype came up many times. This chain links TRBV6-5 with TRBJ1-5; 8 nucleotides match TRBD1. CDR1 and CDR2 (germline): MNHEY, SVGAGI. The V segment lost 6 bases and the J segment 4 bases; nucleotides outside the gene matches: 8. The CDR3 has 15 amino acids. The CDR3, as DNA: TGTGCCAGCAGCTCCGACAGGGGAGGAAATCAGCCCCAGCATTTT. Encoded protein: CASSSDRGGNQPQHF.

In this sample, this clonotype turned up many times. The rearrangement joins TRBV7-6 to TRBJ2-7; 7 bases line up with TRBD1. From germline, CDR1 is SGHVS and CDR2 FNYEAQ. V lost 3 bases to trimming and J lost 7 bases; unmatched junction nucleotides: 6. CDR3 size: 13 residues. This CDR3 is CASSFRQGGEQYF. CDR3 bases: TGTGCCAGCAGCTTCCGACAGGGCGGAGAGCAGTACTTC.

This clonotype has a handful of counts. In nucleotides, the CDR3 is TGTGCCAGCGGCGGGCCCACGAACACTGAAGCTTTCTTT. Translation gives CASGGPTNTEAFF. V usage is TRBV25-1 and J usage is TRBJ1-1; D remains unclear. CDR1 MGHDK and CDR2 SYGVNS come from the germline V gene. The CDR3 contains 13 residues. V lost 8 bases and J 1 base, leaving 11 bases between the germline ends.

This clonotype was recorded at least ten times. The chain couples TRBV6-1 to TRBJ1-1; tentatively, D is TRBD1 (5 bases). The germline V gene encodes CDR1 MNHNS and CDR2 SASEGT. Trimming left V 4 bases short and J 0 bases short, with 12 bases between. The CDR3 length is 15 residues. The CDR3 DNA reads as TGTGCCAGCAGTGTGGGGCGCGGATTGAACACTGAAGCTTTCTTT. Translated: CASSVGRGLNTEAFF.

CDR3 in DNA: TGCGCCAGCAGCTTTCGAAGCACAGATACGCAGTATTTT. Translation gives CASSFRSTDTQYF. The genes are TRBV5-1 and TRBJ2-3; no definite D call. V was clipped by 2 bases and J by 0 bases, with 4 bases between them. From germline, CDR1 is SGHRS and CDR2 YFSETQ. The CDR3 covers 13 residues.

This clonotype has a count of ten or more. The rearrangement joins TRBV11-2 to TRBJ1-1; TRBD1 might be the D (5 bases). This CDR3 region has 17 residues. The germline V gene encodes CDR1 SGHAT and CDR2 FQNNGV. V was trimmed by 1 base and J by 5 bases, leaving 20 bases between them. The CDR3 region has the DNA TGTGCCAGCAGCTTAGTCCCCACAAGAGGGGCCAGAACTGAAGCTTTCTTT. As protein: CASSLVPTRGARTEAFF.